Following are 32 T cell receptor beta chains from one sample sequenced in a study of T cells in Graves' hyperthyroidism and ophthalmopathy. Amplification of TCR beta CDR3 regions was performed using RNA transcripts as template. The study used the HTBI primer set for a first-round RT-PCR of the TCR CDR3. Via MiXCR, TCRdb re-called the multiplex PCR reads, giving one row per CDR3 protein. The sample consists of hundreds of thousands of distinct CDR3 sequences, roughly 46% of them appearing once. The sequencing input was peripheral blood or thyroid tissue (not recorded which). These receptors were obtained from a woman aged 18-29 years with Graves' hyperthyroidism.

A remark on this clonotype: Relative to the germline gene, one junction end is altered; a read error may explain this. This chain uses TRBV7-3 with TRBJ2-2, with TRBD1 as a possible D gene (6 bases). Germline CDR1 is SGHTA and CDR2 is FQGTGA. CDR3 length: 16 residues. The DNA for the CDR3 is TGCGCCAGCAGCCAAGGGGGACGGAGGAACACCGGGGAGCTGTTTTTT. Its protein product is CASSQGGRRNTGELFF.

In the case of this clonotype: Germline and junction disagree at one end, which may indicate a read error. The chain recombines TRBV29-1 with TRBJ1-1; 8 bases align to TRBD1. The CDR3 sequence is 9 residues long. Germline CDR1 reads SQVTM; CDR2 reads ANQGSEA. CDR3 residues: CSVVPQGAF. The CDR3 DNA sequence: TGCAGCGTTGTTCCGCAGGGGGCCTTT.

This clonotype was counted between two and nine times. The V and J genes are TRBV19 and TRBJ1-4; D perhaps matches TRBD1 (5 bases). The CDR3 extends over 13 amino acids. V gave up 10 bases and J gave up 8 bases, with 17 bases separating them. Germline V CDR1 and CDR2: LNHDA, SQIVND (reference sequence). This chain's CDR3 is CATRGTGLEKLFF. The CDR3 coding sequence is TGTGCCACCCGGGGGACCGGGCTGGAAAAACTGTTTTTT. The whole variable domain, remainder taken from reference TRBV19 and TRBJ1-4, is DGGITQSPKYLFRKEGQNVTLSCEQNLNHDAMYWYRQDPGQGLRLIYYSQIVNDFQKGDIAEGYSVSREKKESFPLTVTSAQKNPTAFYLCATRGTGLEKLFFGSGTQLSVL.

The chain uses TRBV14 and TRBJ1-2; 10 positions agree with TRBD1. The CDR3 contains 16 residues. Germline V gene sequence: CDR1 SGHDN, CDR2 FVKESK. With V trimmed by 1 base and J by 2 bases, 4 bases remained unmatched. CDR3 bases: TGTGCCAGCAGCCAAGTGGGACAGGGGATGAACTATGGCTACACCTTC. It translates to CASSQVGQGMNYGYTF.

The genes are TRBV6-6 and TRBJ2-2; no clear D. Germline CDR1 reads MNHNY; CDR2 reads SVGAGI (reference sequence). The V and J ends lost 5 bases and 6 bases respectively, with 10 bases between them. The CDR3 contains 13 residues. The CDR3 reads CASSRYSAGELFF. CDR3 in DNA: TGTGCCAGCAGTCGGTATAGTGCCGGGGAGCTGTTTTTT.

J is TRBJ1-3 and V is TRBV20-1; a weak D match, TRBD1 (5 bases). This CDR3 has 12 residues. Germline V lookup: CDR1 DFQATT, CDR2 SNEGSKA (reference sequence). V lost 5 bases to trimming and J lost 5 bases, with 10 bases between them. The CDR3 loop reads CSASGLRNTIYF. As DNA, the CDR3 is TGCAGTGCTTCGGGACTGCGAAACACCATATATTTT.

The gene calls are TRBV7-9 and TRBJ2-7, with 7 bases identical to TRBD1. With 5 bases clipped from V and 7 bases from J, the junction kept 14 bases outside the gene matches. CDR1 SEHNR and CDR2 FQNEAQ come from the germline V gene (reference sequence). This CDR3 contains 15 residues. The CDR3 is CASSPGVRGLGEQYF. CDR3 DNA: TGTGCCAGCAGCCCAGGGGTGAGGGGGCTAGGTGAGCAGTACTTC.

This clonotype was counted between two and nine times. CDR3 protein: CASSVGWGRNEQYF. CDR3 sequence (DNA): TGTGCCAGCAGCGTAGGCTGGGGACGAAACGAGCAGTACTTC. The chain combines TRBV14 with TRBJ2-7; D possibly matches TRBD1 or TRBD2 (5 bases each). This CDR3 is built from 14 residues. The V end lost 5 bases, the J end lost 5 bases, and 16 bases lay between the germline ends. From germline, CDR1 is SGHDN and CDR2 FVKESK.

The rearrangement links TRBV10-3 to TRBJ2-7; D not certain. Trimming took off 2 bases at V and 3 bases at J, with 8 bases between the two ends. This CDR3 comprises 13 residues. CDR1 is ENHRY, CDR2 SYGVKD, per germline. The CDR3 loop is CAISERPLYEQYF. The CDR3 region has the DNA TGTGCCATCAGTGAGAGACCACTCTACGAGCAGTACTTC.

Turning to this clonotype: A read error may explain this, as a much larger clone is one base away. V is TRBV20-1 and J is TRBJ2-5; TRBD2 matches at 10 bases. Germline V gives CDR1 DFQATT, CDR2 SNEGSKA (reference sequence). This CDR3 has 13 residues. V shed 2 bases, J shed 5 bases, and the junction held 2 bases outside the gene matches. The CDR3 DNA sequence: TGCAGTGCTAGACCTAGCGGGAGCGAGACCCAGTACTTC. Protein product: CSARPSGSETQYF.

Note on this clonotype: This may arise from a read error, as a much more abundant clone is one base away. The CDR3 end shows no conserved phenylalanine or tryptophan, and so a read error is likely. The CDR3 region is CSARGRGDYEQYS. The CDR3 DNA is TGCAGTGCTAGAGGTCGGGGGGACTACGAGCAGTACTCC. This rearrangement joins TRBV20-1 to TRBJ2-7; 7 nucleotides agree with TRBD2. V lost 1 base, J lost 3 bases, and 3 bases stayed unmatched. CDR3 length equals 13 residues. Germline V gives CDR1 DFQATT, CDR2 SNEGSKA (reference sequence).

This clonotype was observed a handful of times. The chain employs TRBV2 and TRBJ1-4, with D unclear. V dropped 4 bases and J dropped 5 bases, with 8 bases sitting between them. This CDR3 region has 13 residues. Germline CDR1 is SNHLY and CDR2 is FYNNEI. For the CDR3, the DNA is TGTGCCAGCAGTGGCGGGATGAATGAAAAACTGTTTTTT. This sequence encodes CASSGGMNEKLFF.

The chain uses TRBV7-8 and TRBJ1-2; D is possibly TRBD1 (5 bases). The germline V gene has CDR1 SGHVS and CDR2 FQNEAQ. The length of the CDR3 is 15 residues. Trimming shortened V by 0 bases and J by 4 bases, and 12 bases separated the two germline ends. The CDR3 DNA follows: TGTGCCAGCAGCTTAGCGGGGGGACCCGTCTATGGCTACACCTTC. This codes for CASSLAGGPVYGYTF.

On this clonotype itself: This may be a read error, as it is one base from a much larger clone. The chain has TRBV29-1 and TRBJ1-1; D possibly corresponds to TRBD1 (5 bases). V was shortened by 4 bases and J by 3 bases, with 15 bases between the two germline ends. The CDR3 has 14 amino acids. Per germline, CDR1 SQVTM and CDR2 ANQGSEA. CDR3 nucleotide sequence: TGCAGCGTTGCGCCAGACAGCCCTTACACTGAAGCTTTCTTT. Its protein product is CSVAPDSPYTEAFF.

The table lists this clonotype with many counts. This chain uses TRBV24-1 with TRBJ1-4, with D maybe TRBD1 (6 bases). Germline lookup yields CDR1 KGHDR and CDR2 SFDVKD. The CDR3 sequence is 13 residues long. The ends were cut back, 3 bases at V and 8 bases at J, with 9 bases in the middle. The CDR3 DNA is TGTGCCACCAGTGATCCAGGGGAAGAAAAACTGTTTTTT. Its translation: CATSDPGEEKLFF.

This clonotype came up a few times. The chain is built from TRBV7-9 and TRBJ1-1; tentatively, D is TRBD1 (5 bases). Trimming removed 6 bases from V and 2 bases from J, with 16 bases in between. From germline, CDR1 is SEHNR and CDR2 FQNEAQ (reference sequence). The CDR3 contains 15 residues. The CDR3 nucleotides read TGTGCCAGCAGGAAGGGGTCGCAGGTTAACACTGAAGCTTTCTTT. Amino acids: CASRKGSQVNTEAFF.

This chain joins TRBV25-1 and TRBJ1-2, with 7 bases fitting TRBD1. This CDR3 region has 14 residues. Germline values: CDR1 MGHDK, CDR2 SYGVNS. J lost 6 bases, V lost 6 bases, and 10 bases had no gene match. The CDR3 DNA follows: TGTGCCAGCAGCGTAGGGAAGGGGGCTGATGGCTACACCTTC. It codes for CASSVGKGADGYTF.

This clonotype was counted a few times. The V and J genes are TRBV20-1 and TRBJ2-7; D is perhaps TRBD2 (6 bases). The CDR3 is made up of 13 amino acids. With 3 bases removed from V and 2 bases from J, the gap between germline ends came to 11 bases. The germline V gene has CDR1 DFQATT and CDR2 SNEGSKA (reference sequence). DNA for the CDR3: TGCAGTGCTAGGCGGGACCTGGCCTACGAGCAGTACTTC. Translating gives CSARRDLAYEQYF.

J is TRBJ1-2 and V is TRBV10-2; D possibly corresponds to TRBD1 (5 bases). Germline V gene data show CDR1 as WSHSY and CDR2 as SAAADI. The V end lost 7 bases, the J end lost 2 bases, and 14 bases lay between the germline ends. This CDR3 has 14 amino acids. CDR3: CASTEEGRNYGYTF. For the CDR3, the DNA is TGCGCCAGCACCGAGGAGGGGCGAAACTATGGCTACACCTTC.

This clonotype was seen at least ten times. This chain joins TRBV10-3 and TRBJ2-7; 14 bases are shared with TRBD2. The CDR3 consists of 15 residues. Germline V gene sequence: CDR1 ENHRY, CDR2 SYGVKD. V lost 2 bases to trimming and J lost 3 bases; unmatched junction nucleotides: 0. The CDR3, as DNA: TGTGCCATCAGTGAGGGGACTAGCGGGAGCTACGAGCAGTACTTC. Amino acids: CAISEGTSGSYEQYF.

The sample holds many counts of this clonotype. The chain links TRBV20-1 to TRBJ1-5; D is unclear. The CDR3 runs to 10 residues. The V end lost 5 bases, the J end lost 5 bases, and 4 bases lay between the germline ends. Germline assignment: CDR1 DFQATT and CDR2 SNEGSKA (reference sequence). CDR3 sequence: CSAGYQPQHF. The CDR3, as DNA: TGCAGTGCTGGCTATCAGCCCCAGCATTTT.

This chain joins TRBV7-3 and TRBJ1-2; D is unresolved. The CDR3 consists of 14 residues. CDR1 is SGHTA and CDR2 is FQGTGA in the germline V gene. Trimming took off 5 bases at V and 5 bases at J, with 15 bases between the two ends. The CDR3 loop is CASSLVKDGYGYTF. CDR3 in DNA: TGTGCCAGCAGCCTAGTGAAGGACGGATATGGCTACACCTTC.

This clonotype showed up many times. The rearrangement joins TRBV7-2 to TRBJ2-5; D may be TRBD1 (6 bases). V lost 7 bases to trimming and J lost 5 bases, with 17 bases between them. The CDR3 loop spans 14 amino acids. Germline V gives CDR1 SGHTA, CDR2 FQGNSA. CDR3 amino acids: CASIRDTLGETQYF. The CDR3 DNA reads TGTGCCAGCATCCGGGACACCCTTGGGGAGACCCAGTACTTC.

This clonotype occurred many times. This sequence joins TRBV7-9 and TRBJ2-5, with 7 bases lining up with TRBD2. V was pared by 5 bases and J by 5 bases, with 5 bases of the junction left unmatched. This CDR3 region has 13 residues. Germline V lookup: CDR1 SEHNR, CDR2 FQNEAQ (reference sequence). The CDR3 bases are TGTGCCAGCAGCCCGAAGGGAGGGGAGACCCAGTACTTC. Translation: CASSPKGGETQYF.

This clonotype was seen a single time. This chain connects TRBV29-1 to TRBJ2-5, with D possibly being TRBD2 (6 bases). V was shortened by 8 bases and J by 1 base, with 11 bases between the two germline ends. Germline V lookup: CDR1 SQVTM, CDR2 ANQGSEA. This CDR3 has 12 residues. The CDR3 DNA reads as TGCAGCAGTGGGACTCGCCAAGAGACCCAGTACTTC. It yields the protein CSSGTRQETQYF.

This clonotype was observed a few times. The chain's CDR3 is CSARDAEVLETQYF. In DNA, the CDR3 is TGCAGTGCTAGAGATGCCGAGGTACTGGAGACCCAGTACTTC. The V and J genes are TRBV20-1 and TRBJ2-5; D gene unclear. Trimming took 0 bases from V and 5 from J, leaving 13 bases between them. The CDR3 consists of 14 residues. Germline loops: CDR1 DFQATT, CDR2 SNEGSKA (reference sequence).

There are a few counts of this clonotype. This chain connects TRBV7-2 to TRBJ2-7; possibly TRBD2 for D (6 bases). V lost 5 bases, J lost 3 bases, and 11 bases lay in between. Per germline, CDR1 SGHTA and CDR2 FQGNSA. The length of the CDR3 is 13 residues. The CDR3 DNA sequence: TGTGCCAGCAGCGCGGGATACAGCTACGAGCAGTACTTC. Encoded protein: CASSAGYSYEQYF.

As for this clonotype: This may be a read error, as it is one base from a much larger clone. The chain has TRBV29-1 and TRBJ2-5; TRBD2 agrees at 15 bases. The CDR3 consists of 13 residues. Germline V gene lookup returns CDR1 SQVTM and CDR2 ANQGSEA. V shed 6 bases, J shed 9 bases, and the junction held 5 bases outside the gene matches. The CDR3 here is CSVRTSGREAQYF. The CDR3 DNA follows: TGCAGCGTCAGGACTAGCGGGAGGGAGGCCCAGTACTTC.

Remarks on this clonotype: A much larger clone sits a single nucleotide away, making a read error possible. The chain recombines TRBV10-3 with TRBJ1-1; 7 bases agree with TRBD1. The CDR3 has 17 amino acids. The germline gives CDR1 ENHRY, CDR2 SYGVKD. V shed 6 bases and J 3 bases; nucleotides not matched to a gene: 16. The CDR3 nucleotides read TGTGCCATCAGCCAACGACAGGGAGGTCGGTGGGACACTGAAGCTTTCTTT. Protein product: CAISQRQGGRWDTEAFF.

The chain couples TRBV5-1 to TRBJ1-1; perhaps TRBD1 as D (6 bases). The V gene lost 0 bases and the J gene lost 11 bases, with 14 bases spanning the gap. CDR1 is SGHRS, CDR2 YFSETQ, per germline. The CDR3 covers 13 residues. Here the CDR3 reads CASSLAGQGYAFF. CDR3 DNA: TGCGCCAGCAGCTTGGCGGGTCAGGGGTACGCTTTCTTT.

This clonotype was detected many times. This chain connects TRBV24-1 to TRBJ1-2; D not certain. V lost 3 bases to trimming and J lost 3 bases, with 10 bases between them. The CDR3 extends over 14 amino acids. Germline V gene lookup returns CDR1 KGHDR and CDR2 SFDVKD. The CDR3 spells CATSDGYGHYGYTF. The CDR3 coding sequence is TGTGCCACCAGTGATGGCTATGGTCACTATGGCTACACCTTC.

This clonotype was observed a few times. The rearrangement uses TRBV19 and TRBJ2-7, with D perhaps being TRBD1 or TRBD2 (5 bases each). V shed 8 bases and J shed 5 bases, with 13 bases lying between them. The CDR3 is made up of 12 amino acids. Germline values: CDR1 LNHDA, CDR2 SQIVND (reference sequence). The CDR3 sequence: CASWDGKNEQYF. The CDR3 coding sequence is TGTGCCAGTTGGGACGGCAAAAACGAGCAGTACTTC.